A single TCR beta chain is shown here with its context. Alongside a J-beta primer mix, a sample-barcoded 5' primer served in a second PCR lasting about 7 to 11 cycles. In TCRdb, the 5' RACE reads were re-called with MiXCR into one record per CDR3 protein. Seen here are roughly 1.5 million distinct CDR3 sequences, under 55% observed once, and the top ten hold around 4%. This sample is drawn from a study of blood T cells in healthy people across ages. The V segment lost 4 bases and the J segment 6 bases; nucleotides outside the gene matches: 5. Looked up from germline, CDR1 is SQVTM and CDR2 is ANQGSEA. This CDR3 has 14 residues.

Sequencing input: blood. This sequence originates from a woman younger than 30 in good health. The chain links TRBV29-1 to TRBJ2-2, with 10 positions matching TRBD2. This CDR3 reads CSVGGTSVPGELFF. CDR3 in DNA: TGCAGCGTTGGCGGGACTAGCGTGCCCGGGGAGCTGTTTTTT.